This T cell receptor beta chain comes out of a study of blood T cells in healthy people across ages. Between the trimmed V and J ends, which lost 3 bases and 5 bases, there was a span of 22 bases. Germline CDR1 is SEHNR and CDR2 is FQNEAQ (reference sequence). This CDR3 comprises 18 residues. For the second PCR, which ran for roughly 6 to 12 cycles, a sample-barcoded 5' primer and a J-beta primer mix were used. TCRdb re-derived calls from the 5' RACE reads in MiXCR, one entry per CDR3 protein. The sample holds over a million distinct CDR3 sequences, 55% to 75% seen once. The receptor was isolated from a man aged 18 to 29 in good health. Input material: blood. This sequence joins TRBV7-9 and TRBJ1-4; possible D gene TRBD1, 6 bases. CDR3 sequence reads: CASSFSPYPEGENEKLFF. The CDR3 DNA is TGTGCCAGCAGCTTTTCTCCCTACCCCGAGGGGGAAAATGAAAAACTGTTTTTT.